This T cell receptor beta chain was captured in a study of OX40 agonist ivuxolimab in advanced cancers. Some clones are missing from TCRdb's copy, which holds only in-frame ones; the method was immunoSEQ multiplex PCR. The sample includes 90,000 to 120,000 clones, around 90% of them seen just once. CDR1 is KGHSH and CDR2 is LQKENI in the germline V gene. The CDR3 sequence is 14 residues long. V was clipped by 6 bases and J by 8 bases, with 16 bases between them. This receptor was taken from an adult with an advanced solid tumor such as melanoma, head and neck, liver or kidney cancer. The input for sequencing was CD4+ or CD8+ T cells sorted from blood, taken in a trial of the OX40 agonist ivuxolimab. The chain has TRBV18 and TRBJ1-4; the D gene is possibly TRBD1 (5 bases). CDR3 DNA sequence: TGTGCCAGCTCGCTACAGGCCCGGAAGGAAAAACTGTTTTTT. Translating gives CASSLQARKEKLFF.